The 20 T cell receptor beta chains in this list originate from one sample, sequenced in a study of PD-L1 blockade in urothelial cancer (dated by TCRdb to between 2016 and 2019). Libraries came from the immunoSEQ multiplex PCR assay. In TCRdb, the immuneACCESS table is reduced to in-frame sequences with V and J assigned. These tables do not hold every clone; where another copy was compared, an unresolved V gene accounts for under half, and the others remain unexplained. The sample yields over 75,000 clones; about 84% were counted once. The top ten clones comprise roughly 14% of the sample. The time point label, read with the paper, signifies: pretreatment peripheral blood. Specimen: PBMCs, collected around atezolizumab (anti-PD-L1) treatment. The receptors were sampled from a man aged 60 to 69 with urothelial cancer.

This CDR3 is CASARGNYEQYF. The CDR3 nucleotides read TGTGCCAGCGCTAGGGGGAATTACGAGCAGTACTTC. This chain uses TRBV6-5 with TRBJ2-7; a weak D match, TRBD1 (6 bases). The CDR3 sequence is 12 residues long. CDR1 is MNHEY and CDR2 is SVGAGI in the germline V gene. V was cut by 8 bases and J by 4 bases, with 12 bases left in between.

The chain has TRBV4-2 and TRBJ2-3; TRBD1 might be the D (6 bases). This CDR3 is built from 15 residues. V lost 6 bases and J 2 bases, leaving 15 bases between the germline ends. Germline assignment: CDR1 LGHNA and CDR2 YNFKEQ. The CDR3 is CASRRLSGDTDTQYF. The CDR3, as DNA: TGTGCCAGCAGGAGGCTCTCAGGGGACACAGATACGCAGTATTTT.

The chain employs TRBV29-1 and TRBJ2-3, with 8 positions matching TRBD1. Germline lookup yields CDR1 SQVTM and CDR2 ANQGSEA. The CDR3 spans 14 residues. The trim removed 4 bases at V and 6 bases at J, leaving 9 bases unmatched. The CDR3 sequence: CSVAPGQGGDTQYF. The CDR3 DNA reads as TGCAGCGTTGCCCCTGGACAGGGTGGCGATACGCAGTATTTT.

The chain is built from TRBV5-6 and TRBJ1-5, with D possibly being TRBD1 (5 bases). Germline V lookup: CDR1 SGHDT, CDR2 YYEEEE. This CDR3 is built from 14 residues. Trimming removed 2 bases from V and 7 bases from J, with 13 bases in between. The CDR3 protein is CASSFPGYLQPQHF. CDR3 DNA: TGTGCCAGCAGCTTCCCAGGGTATCTACAGCCCCAGCATTTT.

The CDR3 spells CASSRDRPTYEQYF. In nucleotides, the CDR3 is TGCGCCAGCAGTCGAGACAGACCAACCTACGAGCAGTACTTC. V usage is TRBV5-1 and J usage is TRBJ2-7; TRBD1 is a possible D gene (5 bases). The CDR3 totals 14 residues. Looked up from germline, CDR1 is SGHRS and CDR2 is YFSETQ. V was cut by 5 bases and J by 2 bases, with 14 bases left in between. The full variable domain, its missing parts supplied by reference TRBV5-1 and TRBJ2-7, is KAGVTQTPRYLIKTRGQQVTLSCSPISGHRSVSWYQQTPGQGLQFLFEYFSETQRNKGNFPGRFSGRQFSNSRSEMNVSTLELGDSALYLCASSRDRPTYEQYFGPGTRLTVT.

V is TRBV4-3 and J is TRBJ2-7; 9 positions match TRBD2. The CDR3 covers 16 residues. Germline V gene data show CDR1 as LGHNA and CDR2 as YSLEER. V shed 4 bases and J 4 bases; nucleotides not matched to a gene: 11. The CDR3 loop reads CASSPYLAGGPYEQYF. CDR3 coding DNA: TGCGCCAGCAGCCCGTACCTGGCGGGAGGGCCTTACGAGCAGTACTTC.

This chain uses TRBV7-9 with TRBJ2-3; a weak D match, TRBD2 (6 bases). Trimming took 2 bases from V and 7 from J, leaving 10 bases between them. The CDR3 runs to 13 residues. Germline values: CDR1 SEHNR, CDR2 FQNEAQ (reference sequence). The CDR3 sequence: CASSLQEGNTQYF. CDR3 DNA sequence: TGTGCCAGCAGCTTACAGGAGGGAAATACGCAGTATTTT.

The rearrangement uses TRBV11-2 and TRBJ2-5, with 11 positions matching TRBD2. Trimming took 3 bases from V and 4 from J; bases not matched to a gene: 10. From germline, CDR1 is SGHAT and CDR2 FQNNGV. The CDR3 is 17 amino acids. In DNA, the CDR3 is TGTGCCAGCAGCTTTATACTAGCGGGAGTGAGAAGAGAGACCCAGTACTTC. Translation: CASSFILAGVRRETQYF.

The V gene is TRBV9, the J gene TRBJ2-7; TRBD1 agrees at 7 bases. J gave up 2 bases and V 2 bases, and 4 bases lay outside the gene matches. The germline V gene has CDR1 SGDLS and CDR2 YYNGEE. The CDR3 length is 14 residues. CDR3 region: CASSVGTVAYEQYF. The CDR3 nucleotides are TGTGCCAGCAGCGTCGGGACAGTTGCCTACGAGCAGTACTTC.

This clone was seen more than once but under ten times. The V gene is TRBV5-4, the J gene TRBJ1-1, with D maybe TRBD1 (5 bases). Per the germline V gene, CDR1 is SGHNT and CDR2 is YYREEE (reference sequence). Trimming took 4 bases from V and 1 from J, leaving 14 bases between them. This CDR3 has 15 amino acids. In DNA, the CDR3 is TGTGCCAGCAGCCCGCAGAAAGGGGAGAACACTGAAGCTTTCTTT. It codes for CASSPQKGENTEAFF.

V gene TRBV6-5 combines with J gene TRBJ1-5; a weak D match, TRBD1 (5 bases). The germline V gene encodes CDR1 MNHEY and CDR2 SVGAGI. This CDR3 region has 14 residues. V was clipped by 5 bases and J by 3 bases, with 11 bases between them. CDR3 in DNA: TGTGCCAGCAGTGCGGGGGGAACCAATCAGCCCCAGCATTTT. This codes for CASSAGGTNQPQHF.

The chain employs TRBV7-3 and TRBJ2-5; 7 bases map to TRBD2. Looked up from germline, CDR1 is SGHTA and CDR2 is FQGTGA. The CDR3 has 16 residues. The J segment lost 4 bases and the V segment lost 5 bases, leaving 13 bases of the junction unmatched. For the CDR3, the DNA is TGTGCCAGCAGCCCACCTACGGGGGGACGCGGAGAGACCCAGTACTTC. As protein: CASSPPTGGRGETQYF.

This chain joins TRBV18 and TRBJ2-7; 7 positions match TRBD2. The V gene end was trimmed by 3 bases and the J gene end by 5 bases; junction bases not matched to a gene: 7. Germline values: CDR1 KGHSH, CDR2 LQKENI. CDR3 length: 14 amino acids. The CDR3 DNA follows: TGTGCCAGCTCACCGCGGGAGAAGGTCGACGAGCAGTACTTC. Amino acid sequence: CASSPREKVDEQYF.

The rearrangement uses TRBV27 and TRBJ2-1; D ambiguous. Trimming removed 2 bases from V and 1 base from J, with 9 bases in between. The CDR3 runs 15 residues. Germline V gives CDR1 MNHEY, CDR2 SMNVEV (reference sequence). The CDR3 nucleotides read TGTGCCAGCAGTTTAGTCCCCCTATCCTACAATGAGCAGTTCTTC. Its protein product is CASSLVPLSYNEQFF.

This chain connects TRBV15 to TRBJ2-1, with 7 bases matching TRBD1. Looked up from germline, CDR1 is LNHNV and CDR2 is YYDKDF (reference sequence). CDR3 size: 15 residues. V gave up 0 bases and J gave up 12 bases; unmatched junction bases: 11. The CDR3 here is CATSRDLNRGSMQFF. The CDR3 region has the DNA TGTGCCACCAGCAGAGATCTAAACAGGGGTTCGATGCAGTTCTTC.

This clone showed up just once. The V gene is TRBV2, the J gene TRBJ1-2; D not certain. Germline V gene lookup returns CDR1 SNHLY and CDR2 FYNNEI. V shed 6 bases and J shed 7 bases, with 21 bases lying between them. CDR3 size: 15 residues. The CDR3 region has the DNA TGTGCCAGCAGGCTACGGGAGTCCCTCTCCGCTGGCTACACCTTC. This translates into CASRLRESLSAGYTF.

The rearrangement links TRBV19 to TRBJ1-5; 9 bases are shared with TRBD1. The length of the CDR3 is 15 residues. Germline values: CDR1 LNHDA, CDR2 SQIVND (reference sequence). The junction had 8 bases not matched to a gene; V was cut back by 5 bases and J by 6 bases. CDR3 region: CASSAPDRGFQPQHF. CDR3 bases: TGTGCCAGTAGTGCCCCCGACAGGGGGTTTCAGCCCCAGCATTTT. The full variable domain, in which reference TRBV19 and TRBJ1-5 provide the parts outside the CDR3, is DGGITQSPKYLFRKEGQNVTLSCEQNLNHDAMYWYRQDPGQGLRLIYYSQIVNDFQKGDIAEGYSVSREKKESFPLTVTSAQKNPTAFYLCASSAPDRGFQPQHFGDGTRLSIL.

The rearrangement uses TRBV5-1 and TRBJ2-7; weak D call: TRBD1 (6 bases). In germline, CDR1 is SGHRS, CDR2 YFSETQ. The CDR3 length is 16 residues. Trimming took 6 bases from V and 1 from J, leaving 20 bases between them. CDR3 DNA sequence: TGCGCCAGCACACAGGGCTCGCCCGTTGATTCCTACGAGCAGTACTTC. This codes for CASTQGSPVDSYEQYF.

This chain connects TRBV30 to TRBJ2-1; D is perhaps TRBD1 (5 bases). CDR1 GTSNPN and CDR2 SVGIG come from the germline V gene (reference sequence). V was clipped by 0 bases and J by 6 bases, with 9 bases between them. This CDR3 is 13 amino acids long. CDR3 loop: CAWSVQGVNEQFF. The CDR3 coding sequence is TGTGCCTGGAGTGTACAAGGGGTCAATGAGCAGTTCTTC.

This clone was detected once. This chain uses TRBV25-1 with TRBJ2-7; 8 nucleotides line up with TRBD1. CDR1 MGHDK and CDR2 SYGVNS come from the germline V gene. V shed 5 bases and J 3 bases; nucleotides not matched to a gene: 12. The CDR3 is made up of 16 amino acids. The CDR3 DNA follows: TGTGCCAGCAGTCCACCTCTCCAGGGGGCGCGCTACGAGCAGTACTTC. Translated: CASSPPLQGARYEQYF.